This TCR beta chain was obtained from a study of CD8+ T cells in alopecia areata (dated by TCRdb to 2016 to 2018). Regarding the complete study: Treated patients were enrolled in an open-label pilot trial of oral tofacitinib at 5 to 10 mg twice daily for moderate-to-severe alopecia areata. Scalp clonality was compared across normal scalp (n=4), patchy alopecia areata scalp (n=8), and alopecia totalis/universalis scalp (n=8). High-throughput TCRbeta sequencing was used to examine T cell clonal expansion in alopecia areata in both the C3H/HeJ mouse model and human patients. Tofacitinib was administered for 6 to 18 months, and 6 months of follow-up off drug were then conducted to assess delayed response and recurrence. Amplification of TCRbeta CDR3 regions was done by immunoSEQ multiplex PCR using 35 Vbeta forward primers and 13 Jbeta reverse primers. RNA was extracted with the PAXgene miRNA kit for fixed scalp, the miRNeasy kit for PBMCs, and the RNeasy kit for mouse skin. Biopsies were taken from tofacitinib-treated patients at baseline and again at 4 and 24 weeks into treatment, and several of those patients also had a later scalp biopsy. On the human side, TCRbeta sequencing was run on scalp tissue and on sorted CD4+ and CD8+ peripheral blood T cells from healthy controls and from alopecia areata patients with either patchy or totalis/universalis disease. Study-level results and caveats: Compared with normal scalp, lesional scalp had higher clonality and more expanded CD8+ clones, particularly in alopecia totalis/universalis, a pattern that suggests antigenic drive. Scalp TCR repertoire analysis is complicated because resident alphabeta T cells in normal human skin are also sequenced, whereas mouse skin is dominated by gammadelta T cells. Shared TCR sequences between patients were less evident than in mice, which may be partly attributable to HLA diversity in the patient population.

The time point label for this specimen denotes: baseline before oral tofacitinib. Lesional scalp punch biopsies and peripheral blood were collected from alopecia areata patients. PBMCs were isolated by density centrifugation and stained for CD3, CD4 and CD8, after which CD4+ and CD8+ T cells were sorted on a FACSAria. Libraries came from the immunoSEQ multiplex PCR assay. RNA was extracted from all samples and reverse transcribed into cDNA as template for TCR sequencing. SuperScript III was used for first-strand cDNA synthesis, primed with a 2:1 mix of oligo-dT and random hexamers. A synthetic immune receptor repertoire was used to assess amplification bias, and residual bias was removed computationally. In the source study's methods: Raw reads were preprocessed to remove errors, and CDR3 was defined according to IMGT conventions as the region from the conserved cysteine to phenylalanine. Clonality was computed by normalizing Shannon entropy by log2 of the number of productive unique TCRs and subtracting the result from 1. Whether scalp clones were CD4 or CD8 was inferred by matching scalp TCRbeta sequences against CD4 and CD8 repertoires sorted from blood. This immuneACCESS table, as held by TCRdb, lists in-frame sequences with V and J called but not all clones. Of the missing ones, under half trace to an unresolved V gene in checked studies; the others have no known cause. The DNA was the basis for D and trimming; V, J and clone size are from that table. This sample holds under 70,000 clones; about three fifths were observed only once. Of the sample, over 15% falls within the top ten clones.

About this clone itself: This clone's antigen is unknown. No base quality information exists; no much larger clone differs at one position.

The V end gives up 5 bases and the J end 6 bases, leaving 16 bases in the junction not matched to a gene. As encoded in the germline V gene (reference sequence), CDR1 is PRHDT while CDR2 is FYEKMQ. Including the terminal cysteine and phenylalanine, the CDR3 comprises 16 residues. Solely the CDR3 DNA is kept, with 48 bases framed from the first base. The clonotype comes from a human donor with alopecia areata. Sequenced here: CD8+ T cells sorted from blood, sampled at week 0. The chain is assembled from TRBV13 and TRBJ2-7; 7 middle bases align to TRBD1. CDR3 protein: CASSPRTGGFNSEQYF. Here is the DNA: TGTGCCAGCAGCCCGCGGACAGGTGGATTTAACAGCGAGCAGTACTTC.